Following are 20 T cell receptor beta chains from one sample sequenced in a study of T cells after posttransplantation cyclophosphamide. A marrow graft followed busulfan-fludarabine conditioning, with cyclophosphamide on days +3 and +4. Sequencing used immunoSEQ multiplex PCR; TCRdb keeps in-frame clones, though not all of them. The table shows fewer than 3,000 clones, with around 67% occurring only once. The input for sequencing was PBMCs, taken after allogeneic stem cell transplant with posttransplant cyclophosphamide. The receptors derive from a female patient aged 50-60 years who received an allogeneic stem cell transplant from a related donor, was CMV-positive, and had no GVHD. Among the T cells, some may be from the graft donor.

This chain links TRBV30 with TRBJ1-6, with TRBD1 matching 7 bases. With 2 bases clipped from V and 5 bases from J, the junction kept 3 bases outside the gene matches. In germline, CDR1 is GTSNPN, CDR2 SVGIG (reference sequence). This CDR3 region has 14 residues. CDR3 sequence (DNA): TGTGCCTGGAGTAATGGACAGGATAATTCACCCCTCCACTTT. This codes for CAWSNGQDNSPLHF.

A few counts support this clone. V and J are TRBV5-6 and TRBJ2-3, with 9 positions matching TRBD2. The J segment lost 5 bases and the V segment lost 0 bases, leaving 4 bases of the junction unmatched. The CDR3 has 15 amino acids. Germline CDR1 is SGHDT and CDR2 is YYEEEE. CDR3 sequence (DNA): TGTGCCAGCAGCTTGGTTGGTAGCGGGGGAGATACGCAGTATTTT. Encoded protein: CASSLVGSGGDTQYF.

The chain has TRBV30 and TRBJ2-2; tentative D call: TRBD2 (5 bases). The V end was cut by 2 bases, the J end by 1 base, with 5 bases between. Germline loops: CDR1 GTSNPN, CDR2 SVGIG (reference sequence). The CDR3 extends over 13 amino acids. CDR3 residues: CAWSSGNTGELFF. DNA for the CDR3: TGTGCCTGGAGTAGCGGGAACACCGGGGAGCTGTTTTTT. Complete variable domain (other parts from reference TRBV30 and TRBJ2-2): SQTIHQWPATLVQPVGSPLSLECTVEGTSNPNLYWYRQAAGRGLQLLFYSVGIGQISSEVPQNLSASRPQDRQFILSSKKLLLSDSGFYLCAWSSGNTGELFFGEGSRLTVL.

This clone was picked up one time. This chain connects TRBV19 to TRBJ2-1, with TRBD2 matching over 9 bases. Unmatched junction bases numbered 9, after V lost 7 bases and J lost 5 bases. The CDR3 extends over 15 amino acids. The germline CDR1 and CDR2 sequences are LNHDA and SQIVND (reference sequence). The CDR3 DNA follows: TGTGCCAGTAACCAGCGGGGGGCCGGTGACAATGAGCAGTTCTTC. Amino acids: CASNQRGAGDNEQFF.

The J gene is TRBJ2-1, the V gene TRBV7-6, with 10 positions matching TRBD2. The CDR3 length is 15 residues. Germline lookup yields CDR1 SGHVS and CDR2 FNYEAQ. With 5 bases clipped from V and 6 bases from J, the junction kept 7 bases outside the gene matches. DNA of the CDR3: TGTGCCAGCAGCCAGCTAGCGGGAGAAGGCAATGAGCAGTTCTTC. It is translated as CASSQLAGEGNEQFF.

This rearrangement joins TRBV11-3 to TRBJ1-3, with a possible D match to TRBD1 (5 bases). Trimming took off 4 bases at V and 0 bases at J, with 16 bases between the two ends. Per the germline V gene, CDR1 is SGHNT and CDR2 is YENEEA. The CDR3 runs 17 residues. The CDR3 is CASSWGGVFYSGNTIYF. CDR3 DNA: TGTGCCAGCAGCTGGGGGGGGGTTTTTTACTCTGGAAACACCATATATTTT.

In this sample, this clone turned up once. This chain links TRBV2 with TRBJ2-3; 10 bases are a match to TRBD2. This CDR3 has 15 amino acids. CDR1 SNHLY and CDR2 FYNNEI come from the germline V gene. Losses at the gene ends were 5 bases for V and 3 bases for J; bases not matched to a gene: 5. The CDR3 reads CASSPAGGRTDTQYF. CDR3 coding DNA: TGTGCCAGCAGTCCAGCGGGGGGGCGTACAGATACGCAGTATTTT.

This chain connects TRBV4-1 to TRBJ2-7; possibly TRBD1 for D (6 bases). The CDR3 spans 12 residues. The germline gives CDR1 MGHRA, CDR2 YSYEKL. V gave up 5 bases and J gave up 3 bases, with 8 bases separating them. CDR3 loop: CASSAQGYEQYF. Here the CDR3 DNA reads TGCGCCAGCAGCGCACAGGGCTACGAGCAGTACTTC.

The chain combines TRBV5-1 with TRBJ1-2; TRBD1 aligns across 8 bases. Looked up from germline, CDR1 is SGHRS and CDR2 is YFSETQ. This CDR3 comprises 15 residues. The trim removed 4 bases at V and 4 bases at J, leaving 9 bases unmatched. CDR3: CASSPGGQGAYGYTF. In DNA, the CDR3 is TGCGCCAGCAGCCCCGGAGGACAGGGCGCCTATGGCTACACCTTC.

The chain has TRBV6-6 and TRBJ1-6; D not certain. Trimming shortened V by 8 bases and J by 0 bases, and 8 bases separated the two germline ends. CDR3 length: 14 amino acids. CDR1 MNHNY and CDR2 SVGAGI come from the germline V gene (reference sequence). This chain's CDR3 is CASLGSSYNSPLHF. Here the CDR3 DNA reads TGTGCCAGCTTGGGGAGCTCCTATAATTCACCCCTCCACTTT.

The chain employs TRBV7-8 and TRBJ1-4; 8 bases fit TRBD1. Germline-derived CDR1 and CDR2 are SGHVS and FQNEAQ. Trimming at V came to 3 bases and at J to 4 bases, leaving 4 bases not matched to a gene. The CDR3 has 15 residues. The CDR3 DNA is TGTGCCAGCAGCTTGGACAGGGCACGTAATGAAAAACTGTTTTTT. Protein sequence: CASSLDRARNEKLFF.

This clone was detected a few times. This sequence joins TRBV12-5 and TRBJ2-5; TRBD2 matches 10 bases. CDR1 LGHNT and CDR2 FRNRAP come from the germline V gene. V lost 0 bases to trimming and J lost 5 bases; unmatched junction nucleotides: 12. The CDR3 is 18 amino acids. The CDR3 sequence: CASGLVLLAGSLRETQYF. The CDR3 nucleotides read TGTGCTAGTGGTTTGGTATTACTAGCGGGGTCTCTGAGGGAGACCCAGTACTTC. Full variable domain (remainder filled in from reference TRBV12-5 and TRBJ2-5): DARVTQTPRHKVTEMGQEVTMRCQPILGHNTVFWYRQTMMQGLELLAYFRNRAPLDDSGMPKDRFSAEMPDATLATLKIQPSEPRDSAVYFCASGLVLLAGSLRETQYFGPGTRLLVL.

The V and J genes are TRBV10-3 and TRBJ1-2, with unresolved D. Per the germline V gene, CDR1 is ENHRY and CDR2 is SYGVKD. The CDR3 spans 12 residues. Trimming removed 6 bases from V and 5 bases from J, with 10 bases in between. The CDR3 region is CAIRPDTYGYTF. The CDR3 DNA is TGTGCCATCAGACCCGACACATATGGCTACACCTTC.

The CDR3: CASRTGDGTEAFF. Written as DNA, the CDR3 is TGTGCCAGCAGAACAGGGGACGGGACTGAAGCTTTCTTT. The V call is TRBV6-5, the J call TRBJ1-1, with 7 nucleotides matching TRBD1. The CDR3 loop spans 13 amino acids. With 6 bases clipped from V and 5 bases from J, the junction kept 6 bases outside the gene matches. CDR1 MNHEY and CDR2 SVGAGI come from the germline V gene.

In this sample, this clone turned up a few times. CDR3 region: CASSLAGGADTQYF. The CDR3 DNA reads as TGTGCCAGCAGTCTAGCGGGAGGGGCAGATACGCAGTATTTT. V usage is TRBV6-5 and J usage is TRBJ2-3; TRBD2 matches 12 bases. The CDR3 contains 14 residues. In germline, CDR1 is MNHEY, CDR2 SVGAGI. J lost 4 bases, V lost 5 bases, and 1 base had no gene match.

This clone appeared once. The chain recombines TRBV7-8 with TRBJ2-5; TRBD2 agrees at 7 bases. Germline V gene sequence: CDR1 SGHVS, CDR2 FQNEAQ. This CDR3 contains 13 residues. With V trimmed by 5 bases and J by 4 bases, 4 bases remained unmatched. The CDR3 DNA sequence: TGTGCCAGCAGCCGGTCGGGGGGAGAGACCCAGTACTTC. Its translation is CASSRSGGETQYF.

The chain combines TRBV9 with TRBJ2-5; D is perhaps TRBD2 (7 bases). Germline loops: CDR1 SGDLS, CDR2 YYNGEE. The V end lost 0 bases, the J end lost 5 bases, and 14 bases lay between the germline ends. The CDR3 loop spans 15 amino acids. The CDR3 DNA sequence: TGTGCCAGCAGCGTAGAGAGGGGGGGCGGTGAGACCCAGTACTTC. This sequence encodes CASSVERGGGETQYF.

V usage is TRBV28 and J usage is TRBJ1-2, with D uncertain. Trimming removed 3 bases from V and 7 bases from J, with 12 bases in between. Germline V gene lookup returns CDR1 MDHEN and CDR2 SYDVKM. This CDR3 is built from 13 residues. CDR3 amino acids: CASSLAAVGGYTF. The CDR3 coding sequence is TGTGCCAGCAGTTTGGCGGCTGTGGGTGGCTACACCTTC.

In its sample, this clone was seen a few times. The chain employs TRBV19 and TRBJ2-7, with 7 bases matching TRBD2. V shed 3 bases, J shed 4 bases, and the junction held 6 bases outside the gene matches. This CDR3 contains 14 residues. Germline V gene lookup returns CDR1 LNHDA and CDR2 SQIVND (reference sequence). The CDR3 is CASSINGLVYEQYF. For the CDR3, the DNA is TGTGCCAGTAGTATTAATGGACTAGTGTACGAGCAGTACTTC.

The rearrangement uses TRBV27 and TRBJ2-7, with D possibly matching TRBD2 (6 bases). Between the trimmed V and J ends, which lost 5 bases and 6 bases, there was a span of 14 bases. This CDR3 is built from 13 residues. Germline V CDR1 and CDR2: MNHEY, SMNVEV (reference sequence). CDR3 residues: CASSTLGGTEQYF. In DNA form, the CDR3 reads TGTGCCAGCAGTACCCTCGGGGGTACCGAGCAGTACTTC.